Following are 32 T cell receptor beta chains from one sample sequenced in a study of Graves' ophthalmopathy and Graves' hyperthyroidism. Scientists amplified the TCR beta CDR3 regions from RNA transcripts. An initial RT-PCR round employing HTBI primers preceded a second-round multiplex PCR. TCRdb fed the multiplex PCR reads into MiXCR, producing one record per CDR3 protein. The table shows about 500,000 distinct CDR3 sequences, with under 15% occurring only once. Sequences were obtained from blood. These receptors were obtained from a woman aged 30 to 39 with Graves' ophthalmopathy.

In this sample, this clonotype turned up many times. V and J are TRBV27 and TRBJ1-5; 9 nucleotides line up with TRBD1. The CDR3 extends over 15 amino acids. V trimming: 5 bases; J trimming: 7 bases; junction bases outside the gene matches: 9. CDR1 is MNHEY and CDR2 is SMNVEV in the germline V gene (reference sequence). The CDR3 spells CASSPRGTGRQPQHF. For the CDR3, the DNA is TGTGCCAGCAGTCCAAGGGGGACAGGGAGACAGCCCCAGCATTTT.

There are many counts of this clonotype. V usage is TRBV7-2 and J usage is TRBJ1-5; TRBD1 might be the D (6 bases). The germline CDR1 and CDR2 sequences are SGHTA and FQGNSA. The CDR3 totals 19 residues. V was cut by 3 bases and J by 0 bases, with 21 bases left in between. CDR3 protein: CASSLASGTNRHSNQPQHF. The CDR3 DNA reads as TGTGCCAGCAGCTTGGCGAGCGGGACAAACCGTCATAGCAATCAGCCCCAGCATTTT.

This clonotype was found many times. The CDR3 here is CASSTRGSGYTF. CDR3 in DNA: TGTGCCAGCAGTACCAGGGGCAGTGGCTACACCTTC. The J gene is TRBJ1-2, the V gene TRBV12-3 or TRBV12-4; D is possibly TRBD1 (6 bases). The CDR3 runs 12 residues. Trimming removed 5 bases at V and 7 bases at J, with 11 bases between.

This clonotype was recorded at least ten times. V gene TRBV18 combines with J gene TRBJ1-2, with a weak D call TRBD1 (5 bases). Deletions cut 1 base from V and 7 bases from J, with 16 bases between. The CDR3 sequence is 15 residues long. Germline-derived CDR1 and CDR2 are KGHSH and LQKENI. The chain's CDR3 is CASSPRGIPPSGYTF. In nucleotides, the CDR3 is TGTGCCAGCTCACCACGGGGCATTCCCCCGAGTGGCTACACCTTC.

The sample holds many counts of this clonotype. The V gene is TRBV7-2, the J gene TRBJ1-5; no definite D call. Per the germline V gene, CDR1 is SGHTA and CDR2 is FQGNSA. The CDR3 runs 14 residues. V dropped 4 bases and J dropped 0 bases, with 7 bases sitting between them. Here the CDR3 reads CASSSDTSNQPQHF. Written as DNA, the CDR3 is TGTGCCAGCAGCTCAGACACTAGCAATCAGCCCCAGCATTTT.

This clonotype was observed many times. V and J are TRBV28 and TRBJ2-5; D gene ambiguous. V shed 5 bases and J shed 4 bases, with 14 bases lying between them. CDR3 length equals 14 residues. Germline assignment: CDR1 MDHEN and CDR2 SYDVKM. The CDR3 protein is CASSPPGLPETQYF. The CDR3, as DNA: TGTGCCAGCAGTCCTCCGGGTCTCCCAGAGACCCAGTACTTC.

This clonotype has at least ten counts. V is TRBV11-2 and J is TRBJ1-5; 8 bases map to TRBD1. Germline V gives CDR1 SGHAT, CDR2 FQNNGV. The CDR3 totals 15 residues. The ends lost 5 bases at V and 6 bases at J; junction bases unmatched: 9. The CDR3, as DNA: TGTGCCAGCAGCCCCGGGACAGGTTACGGTCAGCCCCAGCATTTT. Its protein product is CASSPGTGYGQPQHF.

This clonotype was recorded at least ten times. V usage is TRBV7-9 and J usage is TRBJ2-5; TRBD1 is a possible D gene (5 bases). Trimming stripped 6 bases from V and 1 base from J, with 9 bases between. Germline-derived CDR1 and CDR2 are SEHNR and FQNEAQ (reference sequence). This CDR3 comprises 13 residues. CDR3 region: CASRPDSQETQYF. The CDR3 coding sequence is TGTGCCAGCAGACCCGACAGCCAAGAGACCCAGTACTTC.

This clonotype showed up many times. The chain recombines TRBV28 with TRBJ2-4, with no clear D. V lost 6 bases and J 8 bases, leaving 11 bases between the germline ends. The CDR3 spans 12 residues. CDR1 is MDHEN, CDR2 SYDVKM, per germline. The CDR3 is CASRGRVDIQYF. The CDR3 DNA reads as TGTGCCAGCAGGGGTCGGGTGGACATTCAGTACTTC.

Many counts were recorded for this clonotype. This chain uses TRBV20-1 with TRBJ2-7, with a tentative D call TRBD2 (5 bases). The ends were cut back, 3 bases at V and 3 bases at J, with 18 bases in the middle. CDR1 and CDR2 from the germline V gene are DFQATT and SNEGSKA (reference sequence). The CDR3 has 15 residues. The CDR3 nucleotides are TGCAGTGCTAGGGCGAGGGCTGGTCCCATCTACGAGCAGTACTTC. The encoded protein is CSARARAGPIYEQYF.

This clonotype was counted many times. The chain recombines TRBV7-3 with TRBJ2-7; D is possibly TRBD1 (6 bases). V shed 5 bases and J shed 2 bases, with 22 bases lying between them. This CDR3 is 17 amino acids long. Germline V gene lookup returns CDR1 SGHTA and CDR2 FQGTGA. In DNA, the CDR3 is TGTGCCAGCAGCATTTCCTCCGTTGAGACAGGACCCTACGAGCAGTACTTC. It translates to CASSISSVETGPYEQYF.

This clonotype appeared many times. The chain recombines TRBV7-8 with TRBJ2-2; 8 bases match TRBD1. There are 15 residues in the CDR3. V trimming: 3 bases; J trimming: 6 bases; junction bases outside the gene matches: 6. Germline CDR1 reads SGHVS; CDR2 reads FQNEAQ. Here the CDR3 DNA reads TGTGCCAGCAGCTTGGGCAGGGGGCTATCCGGGGAGCTGTTTTTT. Translated, it gives CASSLGRGLSGELFF.

This clonotype was observed at least ten times. The chain employs TRBV24-1 and TRBJ2-2, with a possible D match to TRBD2 (6 bases). V shed 3 bases and J shed 2 bases, with 12 bases lying between them. The CDR3 sequence is 16 residues long. Germline assignment: CDR1 KGHDR and CDR2 SFDVKD. CDR3 nucleotides: TGTGCCACCAGTGATGTGGGACTTATAAACACCGGGGAGCTGTTTTTT. As protein: CATSDVGLINTGELFF.

This clonotype was seen ten or more times. The gene calls are TRBV12-5 and TRBJ1-5; a weak D match, TRBD1 (5 bases). There are 14 residues in the CDR3. V lost 8 bases and J 3 bases, leaving 14 bases between the germline ends. Germline CDR1 is LGHNT and CDR2 is FRNRAP. In nucleotides, the CDR3 is TGTGCTAGTTCCCACGGGGGTACCAATCAGCCCCAGCATTTT. It specifies CASSHGGTNQPQHF.

This clonotype has more than one count but fewer than ten. The gene calls are TRBV3-1 and TRBJ2-2; D unresolved. The V end lost 1 base, the J end lost 9 bases, and 18 bases lay between the germline ends. Germline lookup yields CDR1 LGHDT and CDR2 YNNKEL (reference sequence). The CDR3 totals 16 residues. The CDR3 sequence: CASSQVGPITPRELFF. Written as DNA, the CDR3 is TGTGCCAGCAGCCAAGTCGGTCCTATAACACCCCGGGAGCTGTTTTTT. The whole variable domain, filled in from reference TRBV3-1 and TRBJ2-2, reads DTAVSQTPKYLVTQMGNDKSIKCEQNLGHDTMYWYKQDSKKFLKIMFSYNNKELIINETVPNRFSPKSPDKAHLNLHINSLELGDSAVYFCASSQVGPITPRELFFGEGSRLTVL.

This clonotype was found many times. The gene calls are TRBV5-1 and TRBJ1-1; D ambiguous. This CDR3 spans 13 amino acids. V gave up 2 bases and J gave up 3 bases, with 8 bases separating them. Germline lookup yields CDR1 SGHRS and CDR2 YFSETQ. The CDR3 nucleotides read TGCGCCAGCAGCTTTTCGTGGGACACTGAAGCTTTCTTT. It is translated as CASSFSWDTEAFF.

Many counts were recorded for this clonotype. This chain uses TRBV28 with TRBJ1-2; maybe TRBD1 (6 bases). The CDR3 runs 13 residues. Trimming took 7 bases from V and 8 from J, leaving 17 bases between them. Germline V gene sequence: CDR1 MDHEN, CDR2 SYDVKM. This CDR3 is CASIRPGERGYTF. CDR3 coding DNA: TGTGCCAGCATCCGCCCAGGGGAAAGGGGCTACACCTTC.

This clonotype was observed many times. The V and J genes are TRBV5-1 and TRBJ2-7; possible D gene TRBD1, 6 bases. V was trimmed by 4 bases and J by 7 bases, leaving 18 bases between them. Germline lookup yields CDR1 SGHRS and CDR2 YFSETQ. The CDR3 contains 14 residues. CDR3: CASSAGTPRLEQYF. CDR3 coding DNA: TGCGCCAGCAGCGCCGGGACACCACGCCTGGAGCAGTACTTC. The full variable domain, with the rest looked up from reference TRBV5-1 and TRBJ2-7, is KAGVTQTPRYLIKTRGQQVTLSCSPISGHRSVSWYQQTPGQGLQFLFEYFSETQRNKGNFPGRFSGRQFSNSRSEMNVSTLELGDSALYLCASSAGTPRLEQYFGPGTRLTVT.

Ten or more counts support this clonotype. A read error may account for a junction end that differs from germline. The V call is TRBV28, the J call TRBJ2-7; D remains unclear. This CDR3 spans 12 amino acids. From germline, CDR1 is MDHEN and CDR2 SYDVKM. In DNA, the CDR3 is TGTGCAAGCACGGCCTCCAGACGGGAGCAGTACTTC. Translating gives CASTASRREQYF. The variable domain in full, completed from reference TRBV28 and TRBJ2-7, reads DVKVTQSSRYLVKRTGEKVFLECVQDMDHENMFWYRQDPGLGLRLIYFSYDVKMKEKGDIPEGYSVSREKKERFSLILESASTNQTSMYLCASTASRREQYFGPGTRLTVT.

This sequence joins TRBV12-3 or TRBV12-4 and TRBJ1-2; TRBD1 agrees at 9 bases. The junction had 4 bases not matched to a gene; V was cut back by 1 base and J by 4 bases. This CDR3 is built from 15 residues. Here the CDR3 DNA reads TGTGCCAGCAGTTTAGTGGGACAGGGTAGCTATGGCTACACCTTC. Protein product: CASSLVGQGSYGYTF.

The genes are TRBV15 and TRBJ1-5, with TRBD1 matching over 10 bases. Germline CDR1 reads LNHNV; CDR2 reads YYDKDF (reference sequence). The CDR3 extends over 16 amino acids. V shed 3 bases and J 4 bases; nucleotides not matched to a gene: 6. The CDR3 loop reads CATSSAGQGLNQPQHF. Here the CDR3 DNA reads TGTGCCACCAGCAGCGCGGGACAGGGGTTAAATCAGCCCCAGCATTTT.

A note on this clonotype: The junction departs from the called germline gene at one end, perhaps through a read error. The chain carries TRBV5-1 and TRBJ2-4; TRBD1 matches at 7 bases. This CDR3 comprises 14 residues. CDR1 SGHRS and CDR2 YFSETQ come from the germline V gene. In nucleotides, the CDR3 is TGCGCCAGCAGCTCGAGCCACAGGGGACATGAGAAGTTCTTC. This codes for CASSSSHRGHEKFF.

The chain links TRBV6-5 to TRBJ1-2; 7 bases line up with TRBD1. The CDR3 loop spans 16 amino acids. Germline V CDR1 and CDR2: MNHEY, SVGAGI. The V segment lost 3 bases and the J segment 4 bases; nucleotides outside the gene matches: 11. The CDR3 protein is CASSYIWGQRFYGYTF. CDR3 bases: TGTGCCAGCAGTTATATATGGGGACAGAGGTTCTATGGCTACACCTTC.

This clonotype was seen many times. The V call is TRBV6-5, the J call TRBJ1-2; D unclear. Germline V lookup: CDR1 MNHEY, CDR2 SVGAGI. The V end lost 8 bases, the J end lost 5 bases, and 9 bases lay between the germline ends. The CDR3 extends over 11 amino acids. The CDR3 protein is CASSSWYGYTF. DNA of the CDR3: TGTGCCAGCTCTTCGTGGTATGGCTACACCTTC.

This clonotype appeared a few times. The gene calls are TRBV20-1 and TRBJ2-7; 7 nucleotides match TRBD1. Germline CDR1 reads DFQATT; CDR2 reads SNEGSKA (reference sequence). Unmatched junction bases numbered 14, after V lost 6 bases and J lost 3 bases. The CDR3 runs to 15 residues. The CDR3 nucleotides read TGCAGTGCCATCGGACAGGCGGCTCTGAACTACGAGCAGTACTTC. As protein: CSAIGQAALNYEQYF.

The sample holds a few counts of this clonotype. The chain uses TRBV7-2 and TRBJ2-2, with TRBD1 as a possible D gene (5 bases). Per the germline V gene, CDR1 is SGHTA and CDR2 is FQGNSA. Between the trimmed V and J ends, which lost 5 bases and 2 bases, there was a span of 12 bases. The CDR3 loop spans 15 amino acids. CDR3 region: CASSLRQSNTGELFF. CDR3 bases: TGTGCCAGCAGCCTCCGACAGAGCAACACCGGGGAGCTGTTTTTT. Full variable domain (missing parts from reference TRBV7-2 and TRBJ2-2): GAGVSQSPSNKVTEKGKDVELRCDPISGHTALYWYRQSLGQGLEFLIYFQGNSAPDKSGLPSDRFSAERTGGSVSTLTIQRTQQEDSAVYLCASSLRQSNTGELFFGEGSRLTVL.

This clonotype has ten or more counts. This chain connects TRBV28 to TRBJ1-1; maybe TRBD1 (5 bases). Looked up from germline, CDR1 is MDHEN and CDR2 is SYDVKM. Trimming took 4 bases from V and 3 from J, leaving 9 bases between them. CDR3 length: 13 residues. The DNA of the CDR3 is TGTGCCAGCAGTTCCAGACAGCACACTGAAGCTTTCTTT. Translating it yields CASSSRQHTEAFF.

As concerns this clonotype: A junction end diverges from the germline sequence, so it may reflect a read error. The chain uses TRBV6-5 and TRBJ1-1; D gene unclear. The CDR3 is made up of 14 amino acids. Germline-derived CDR1 and CDR2 are MNHEY and SVGAGI. The CDR3, as DNA: TGTGCCAGCAGTTACTCGATTAGCTACACTGAAGCTGTCTTT. Residues: CASSYSISYTEAVF.

Many counts were recorded for this clonotype. The J gene is TRBJ1-1, the V gene TRBV6-5; TRBD1 is a possible D gene (5 bases). The length of the CDR3 is 14 residues. V was pared by 7 bases and J by 0 bases, with 12 bases between. The V gene's germline CDR1 is MNHEY and CDR2 SVGAGI. CDR3 nucleotide sequence: TGTGCCAGCAATCGAGCGGGACTGAACACTGAAGCTTTCTTT. Residues: CASNRAGLNTEAFF.

This clonotype appeared many times. The chain has TRBV5-5 and TRBJ2-7; D is undetermined. V was cut by 2 bases and J by 4 bases, with 16 bases left in between. CDR3 length equals 15 residues. Per the germline V gene, CDR1 is SGHKS and CDR2 is YYEKEE (reference sequence). The CDR3 region is CASSLGLQHVYEQYF. CDR3 DNA sequence: TGTGCCAGCAGCTTAGGCCTGCAACATGTTTACGAGCAGTACTTC.

This clonotype was counted ten times or more. The CDR3 region is CASRNRDRGLETQYF. DNA for the CDR3: TGTGCCAGCAGGAATCGGGACAGGGGGCTGGAGACCCAGTACTTC. The chain couples TRBV2 to TRBJ2-5; 12 positions match TRBD1. The ends lost 6 bases at V and 5 bases at J; junction bases unmatched: 7. Germline loops: CDR1 SNHLY, CDR2 FYNNEI. The CDR3 is made up of 15 amino acids.

This chain connects TRBV4-1 to TRBJ2-7; D unclear. Germline values: CDR1 MGHRA, CDR2 YSYEKL. The CDR3 sequence is 16 residues long. Trimming pared 1 base from V and 5 bases from J, leaving 18 bases between. CDR3 coding DNA: TGCGCCAGCAGCCAAGCGGACCTCTTTGTATTCCACGAGCAGTACTTC. Amino acids: CASSQADLFVFHEQYF.